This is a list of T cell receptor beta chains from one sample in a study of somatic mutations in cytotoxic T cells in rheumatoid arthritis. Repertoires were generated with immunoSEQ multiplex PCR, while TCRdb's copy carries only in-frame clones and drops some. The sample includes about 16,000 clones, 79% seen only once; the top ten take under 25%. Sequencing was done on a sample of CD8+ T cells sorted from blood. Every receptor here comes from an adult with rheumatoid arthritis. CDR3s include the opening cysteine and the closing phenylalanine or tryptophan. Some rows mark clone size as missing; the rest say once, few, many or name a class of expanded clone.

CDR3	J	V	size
CASSPSRGDYGYTF	TRBJ1-2	TRBV7-9	medium-sized
CASSPEARYNREQFF	TRBJ2-1	TRBV5-6	NA
CASSSKVYEQYF	TRBJ2-7	TRBV7-8	NA
CASSLGWSYEQYF	TRBJ2-7	TRBV11-2	NA
CASSDPGQGPSSYNEQFF	TRBJ2-1	TRBV9	NA
CSVGLSGAGELFF	TRBJ2-2	TRBV29-1	NA
CASSLRASYNEQFF	TRBJ2-1	TRBV28	NA
CASSSGGAYNEQFF	TRBJ2-1	TRBV27	NA
CASSVGEVLSYEQYF	TRBJ2-7	TRBV9	once
CSVEGKPYEQYF	TRBJ2-7	TRBV29-1	NA
CASDGAGGPGEQFF	TRBJ2-1	TRBV6-6	NA
CASSLVGGVAEAFF	TRBJ1-1	TRBV9	NA
CASSLVRGGEQFF	TRBJ2-1	TRBV11-2	NA
CASSLGYEQYF	TRBJ2-7	TRBV19	few
CASSHGTGIGNQPQHF	TRBJ1-5	TRBV7-9	NA
CASSDSGIKETQYF	TRBJ2-5	TRBV6-1	NA
CASSQEGSVGTEAFF	TRBJ1-1	TRBV4-2	NA
CASSSRSSDIQPQHF	TRBJ1-5	TRBV27	NA
CASSPGGFQPQHF	TRBJ1-5	TRBV19	medium-sized
CASRRAGDNEQFF	TRBJ2-1	TRBV6-5	NA
CASSFRASGYNEQFF	TRBJ2-1	TRBV11-2	once
CASSLGLAGGPGEQFF	TRBJ2-1	TRBV7-6	NA
CASSRGGLNTEAFF	TRBJ1-1	TRBV27	NA
CASSYTGAYEQYF	TRBJ2-7	TRBV27	NA
CASSVETTSAQYF	TRBJ2-5	TRBV9	once
CASSTDRVRWETQYF	TRBJ2-5	TRBV5-6	NA
CASSLHNEQFF	TRBJ2-1	TRBV9	NA
CASSSLLGEGEAFF	TRBJ1-1	TRBV6-6	NA
CASRPLAVGNPNYNEQFF	TRBJ2-1	TRBV28	NA
CASSLGQGPYEQYF	TRBJ2-7	TRBV27	NA
CASRALPGQGVVKPQHF	TRBJ1-5	TRBV19	once
CASSTTKNEQFF	TRBJ2-1	TRBV5-1	NA
CASSLFRAGNTIYF	TRBJ1-3	TRBV11-2	NA
CASSLPGQGVRGYTF	TRBJ1-2	TRBV7-2	medium-sized
CASSIDWTGWNQPQHF	TRBJ1-5	TRBV19	NA
CASTTLGNSNQPQHF	TRBJ1-5	TRBV27	few
CASSPGTSGYNEQFF	TRBJ2-1	TRBV19	NA
CASRPLGSDTQYF	TRBJ2-3	TRBV14	once
CASSPRPGANNEQFF	TRBJ2-1	TRBV9	NA
CASSLPGDTYEQYF	TRBJ2-7	TRBV5-6	once
CASSYRTSGSEQYF	TRBJ2-7	TRBV4-3	NA
CAIGPERGYEQYF	TRBJ2-7	TRBV10-3	NA
CASSQQTSLMEKLFF	TRBJ1-4	TRBV4-3	NA
CASSFPGPPGTGELFF	TRBJ2-2	TRBV13	NA
CASSPIAGGWETQYF	TRBJ2-5	TRBV4-1	NA
CASSSGGEQYF	TRBJ2-7	TRBV7-9	NA
CASSSDASSYNEQFF	TRBJ2-1	TRBV6-5	NA
CASSYLAGDSNEQFF	TRBJ2-1	TRBV6-6	few